What follows are 27 T cell receptor beta chains derived from one specimen sequenced in a study of shared T cell receptors in the human thymus. Repertoires were generated with immunoSEQ multiplex PCR, while TCRdb's copy carries only in-frame clones and drops some. The sample has 600,000 or so clones, roughly 86% seen once. These records were also assigned to another study, of human thymus T cells.

Sequencing was carried out using thymocytes. The receptors stem from a boy under three years old with a congenital heart defect.

V and J are TRBV28 and TRBJ2-5, with unresolved D. Per germline, CDR1 MDHEN and CDR2 SYDVKM. CDR3 length: 15 residues. V lost 2 bases and J lost 5, with 15 bases in between. The chain's CDR3 is CASSLRFSPRETQYF. CDR3 coding DNA: TGTGCCAGCAGTTTACGATTTTCGCCTAGGGAGACCCAGTACTTC.

The rearrangement uses TRBV12-5 and TRBJ1-1; the match to TRBD1 covers 8 bases. CDR1 is LGHNT and CDR2 is FRNRAP in the germline V gene. The CDR3 has 13 amino acids. After removal of 9 bases from V and 4 bases from J, the junction contained 7 bases not matched to a gene. The CDR3 region is CASKDRGGTEAFF. The CDR3 DNA sequence: TGTGCTAGCAAAGACAGGGGAGGCACTGAAGCTTTCTTT.

The chain combines TRBV28 with TRBJ2-7; 9 bases agree with TRBD1. Germline values: CDR1 MDHEN, CDR2 SYDVKM. The J segment lost 5 bases and the V segment lost 6 bases, leaving 8 bases of the junction unmatched. This CDR3 is 14 amino acids long. CDR3 in amino acids: CASSRGQGRDEQYF. CDR3 in DNA: TGTGCCAGCAGCCGGGGACAGGGTCGAGACGAGCAGTACTTC.

The gene calls are TRBV25-1 and TRBJ1-4, with a possible D match to TRBD1 (5 bases). Germline V CDR1 and CDR2: MGHDK, SYGVNS. V gave up 5 bases and J gave up 0 bases, with 10 bases separating them. There are 15 residues in the CDR3. CDR3: CASSIVGATNEKLFF. CDR3 coding DNA: TGTGCCAGCAGTATCGTAGGGGCAACTAATGAAAAACTGTTTTTT.

The J gene is TRBJ2-3, the V gene TRBV5-1; the match to TRBD2 covers 12 bases. V was pared by 4 bases and J by 6 bases, with 9 bases of the junction left unmatched. Germline CDR1 reads SGHRS; CDR2 reads YFSETQ. CDR3 length equals 16 residues. The CDR3 is CASSPGLAGNRDTQYF. In nucleotides, the CDR3 is TGCGCCAGCAGCCCCGGACTAGCGGGAAACCGGGATACGCAGTATTTT.

The chain combines TRBV6-1 with TRBJ1-2; maybe TRBD1 (5 bases). This CDR3 is built from 12 residues. Trimming removed 5 bases from V and 4 bases from J, with 8 bases in between. CDR1 and CDR2 from the germline V gene are MNHNS and SASEGT. This chain's CDR3 is CASSPGVYGYTF. CDR3 sequence (DNA): TGTGCCAGCAGTCCGGGGGTCTATGGCTACACCTTC.

In nucleotides, the CDR3 is TGTGCCAGCAGTGATACAATCCGTGGCTACACCTTC. Its translation is CASSDTIRGYTF. J is TRBJ1-2 and V is TRBV25-1; no clear D gene. CDR1 is MGHDK, CDR2 SYGVNS, per germline. The V end lost 3 bases, the J end lost 7 bases, and 9 bases lay between the germline ends. This CDR3 spans 12 amino acids.

This CDR3 reads CASSYRDYGYTF. CDR3 sequence (DNA): TGTGCCAGCAGTTACAGGGACTATGGCTACACCTTC. V and J are TRBV28 and TRBJ1-2; weak D call: TRBD1 (6 bases). The CDR3 covers 12 residues. In germline, CDR1 is MDHEN, CDR2 SYDVKM. The V end was cut by 4 bases, the J end by 3 bases, with 6 bases between.

CDR3 in DNA: TGTGCCAGCAGTAGTGTCAGGTCCTACGAGCAGTACTTC. Its protein is CASSSVRSYEQYF. The chain couples TRBV27 to TRBJ2-7; D gene uncertain. Germline lookup yields CDR1 MNHEY and CDR2 SMNVEV (reference sequence). V shed 5 bases and J shed 1 base, with 9 bases lying between them. The CDR3 loop spans 13 amino acids.

The genes are TRBV4-1 and TRBJ1-5; the D gene is possibly TRBD1 (5 bases). Looked up from germline, CDR1 is MGHRA and CDR2 is YSYEKL. Between the trimmed V and J ends, which lost 3 bases and 5 bases, there was a span of 14 bases. The length of the CDR3 is 15 residues. The CDR3, as DNA: TGCGCCAGCAGCCAGGGGGGGACGGGATATCAGCCCCAGCATTTT. This translates into CASSQGGTGYQPQHF.

The J gene is TRBJ1-3, the V gene TRBV7-8; 10 positions match TRBD1. The CDR3 covers 17 residues. Germline V gene sequence: CDR1 SGHVS, CDR2 FQNEAQ. J lost 3 bases, V lost 4 bases, and 9 bases had no gene match. CDR3 sequence reads: CASSSETRTGGGNTIYF. The DNA for the CDR3 is TGTGCCAGCAGCTCAGAGACTCGGACAGGGGGTGGAAACACCATATATTTT. The entire variable domain, with the rest obtained from reference TRBV7-8 and TRBJ1-3, is as follows: GAGVSQSPRYKVAKRGQDVALRCDPISGHVSLFWYQQALGQGPEFLTYFQNEAQLDKSGLPSDRFFAERPEGSVSTLKIQRTQQEDSAVYLCASSSETRTGGGNTIYFGEGSWLTVV.

This sequence joins TRBV6-5 and TRBJ1-2, with 7 bases that match TRBD1. With 2 bases clipped from V and 8 bases from J, the junction kept 8 bases outside the gene matches. Germline lookup yields CDR1 MNHEY and CDR2 SVGAGI. CDR3 size: 14 residues. The CDR3 bases are TGTGCCAGCAGTTACAAGGGGGCGATGCAAGGCTACACCTTC. As protein: CASSYKGAMQGYTF.

The CDR3 DNA follows: TGTGCCAGCAGCCCAAGCTTCCACTTCGACACAGATACGCAGTATTTT. It encodes CASSPSFHFDTDTQYF. The chain employs TRBV5-4 and TRBJ2-3; D is uncertain. From germline, CDR1 is SGHNT and CDR2 YYREEE (reference sequence). This CDR3 is 16 amino acids long. The V gene lost 4 bases and the J gene lost 2 bases, with 17 bases spanning the gap.

The J gene is TRBJ2-1, the V gene TRBV5-1; no firm D call. Trimming stripped 0 bases from V and 7 bases from J, with 8 bases between. The CDR3 extends over 13 amino acids. Germline CDR1 reads SGHRS; CDR2 reads YFSETQ. For the CDR3, the DNA is TGCGCCAGCAGCTTGGGTAGTCGGAATGAGCAGTTCTTC. As protein: CASSLGSRNEQFF. Full variable domain (remainder filled in from reference TRBV5-1 and TRBJ2-1): KAGVTQTPRYLIKTRGQQVTLSCSPISGHRSVSWYQQTPGQGLQFLFEYFSETQRNKGNFPGRFSGRQFSNSRSEMNVSTLELGDSALYLCASSLGSRNEQFFGPGTRLTVL.

This chain joins TRBV19 and TRBJ1-6; 7 nucleotides match TRBD1. With 10 bases clipped from V and 5 bases from J, the junction kept 5 bases outside the gene matches. The CDR3 is 13 residues long. CDR1 LNHDA and CDR2 SQIVND come from the germline V gene (reference sequence). DNA for the CDR3: TGTGCCACCACGGGGACAGATAATTCACCCCTCCACTTT. Translating gives CATTGTDNSPLHF.

The chain links TRBV14 to TRBJ2-7, with a weak D call TRBD2 (5 bases). V lost 1 base and J 3 bases, leaving 16 bases between the germline ends. This CDR3 has 16 residues. CDR1 is SGHDN and CDR2 is FVKESK in the germline V gene. CDR3 DNA sequence: TGTGCCAGCAGCCAAGGTCGGTCGACACGGGGCTACGAGCAGTACTTC. It is translated as CASSQGRSTRGYEQYF.

This rearrangement joins TRBV12-5 to TRBJ1-1, with a weak D call TRBD1 (5 bases). The CDR3 runs 17 residues. The V and J ends lost 1 base and 3 bases respectively, with 18 bases between them. Germline V CDR1 and CDR2: LGHNT, FRNRAP. CDR3 nucleotides: TGTGCTAGTGGTTTGGAAGACAGAGACGCTAGGGACACTGAAGCTTTCTTT. It encodes CASGLEDRDARDTEAFF.

V gene TRBV7-8 combines with J gene TRBJ1-5; 9 bases line up with TRBD1. Germline CDR1 SGHVS, CDR2 FQNEAQ. J lost 0 bases, V lost 0 bases, and 0 bases had no gene match. This CDR3 is built from 16 residues. The CDR3 nucleotides are TGTGCCAGCAGCTTAGCGGGACAGGGTAGCAATCAGCCCCAGCATTTT. Translated: CASSLAGQGSNQPQHF.

A word on this clone: This sample includes further DNA sequences coding for the same CDR3. The V and J genes are TRBV18 and TRBJ2-7; 9 nucleotides align to TRBD1. CDR1 KGHSH and CDR2 LQKENI come from the germline V gene. J lost 6 bases, V lost 3 bases, and 6 bases had no gene match. There are 14 residues in the CDR3. CDR3 loop: CASSPPGQGIEQYF. CDR3 coding DNA: TGTGCCAGCTCACCCCCGGGACAGGGAATCGAGCAGTACTTC.

J is TRBJ1-1 and V is TRBV27; 7 bases agree with TRBD1. V shed 4 bases, J shed 0 bases, and the junction held 5 bases outside the gene matches. CDR1 is MNHEY and CDR2 is SMNVEV in the germline V gene (reference sequence). This CDR3 has 15 residues. The CDR3: CASSSRGQMNTEAFF. In DNA, the CDR3 is TGTGCCAGCAGTTCTAGGGGACAGATGAACACTGAAGCTTTCTTT.

The chain links TRBV4-3 to TRBJ1-2, with D unclear. CDR1 LGHNA and CDR2 YSLEER come from the germline V gene. V shed 0 bases and J shed 5 bases, with 16 bases lying between them. The CDR3 is 16 residues long. CDR3 nucleotide sequence: TGCGCCAGCAGCCAAGATCAGCGATCAGCCTCGTATGGCTACACCTTC. It encodes CASSQDQRSASYGYTF.

CDR3 nucleotide sequence: TGTGCCAGCAGCTTTGGGGACAGCCCTCAGTTCTTC. This sequence encodes CASSFGDSPQFF. This chain connects TRBV7-2 to TRBJ2-1, with TRBD1 matching 7 bases. V lost 3 bases, J lost 13 bases, and 6 bases stayed unmatched. Germline V CDR1 and CDR2: SGHTA, FQGNSA. The CDR3 sequence is 12 residues long.

CDR3 nucleotide sequence: TGTGCCACCAGCAGAGGTGTAACAGGCCTAAGCTCCTACGAGCAGTACTTC. This translates into CATSRGVTGLSSYEQYF. The chain recombines TRBV15 with TRBJ2-7, with D maybe TRBD1 (5 bases). From germline, CDR1 is LNHNV and CDR2 YYDKDF (reference sequence). V was trimmed by 1 base and J by 0 bases, leaving 16 bases between them. CDR3 length equals 17 residues.

The V gene is TRBV4-3, the J gene TRBJ1-2, with D possibly being TRBD1 (5 bases). V was clipped by 3 bases and J by 3 bases, with 20 bases between them. This CDR3 has 17 residues. The germline V gene encodes CDR1 LGHNA and CDR2 YSLEER. CDR3 bases: TGCGCCAGCAGCCAGCGTCACCCTATCGACAGTCACTATGGCTACACCTTC. Residues: CASSQRHPIDSHYGYTF.

This chain links TRBV14 with TRBJ2-1, with 7 bases that match TRBD2. The CDR3 has 21 residues. J gave up 4 bases and V 0 bases, and 21 bases lay outside the gene matches. From germline, CDR1 is SGHDN and CDR2 FVKESK. CDR3 loop: CASSQDICGYFGGSQYNEQFF. The CDR3 DNA follows: TGTGCCAGCAGCCAAGATATCTGTGGTTATTTCGGCGGGAGCCAGTACAATGAGCAGTTCTTC.

V and J are TRBV14 and TRBJ2-7, with TRBD1 as a possible D gene (5 bases). V lost 0 bases and J lost 1, with 10 bases in between. The CDR3 sequence is 15 residues long. Germline CDR1 is SGHDN and CDR2 is FVKESK. The CDR3 DNA is TGTGCCAGCAGCCAAGAGATGACAGATTCCTACGAGCAGTACTTC. Protein product: CASSQEMTDSYEQYF.

This rearrangement joins TRBV28 to TRBJ1-2, with TRBD1 identical over 8 bases. The trim removed 3 bases at V and 8 bases at J, leaving 8 bases unmatched. Germline-derived CDR1 and CDR2 are MDHEN and SYDVKM. The CDR3 runs 14 residues. CDR3 amino acids: CASSLRWTGRGYTF. The DNA of the CDR3 is TGTGCCAGCAGTTTGAGGTGGACAGGGAGAGGCTACACCTTC.